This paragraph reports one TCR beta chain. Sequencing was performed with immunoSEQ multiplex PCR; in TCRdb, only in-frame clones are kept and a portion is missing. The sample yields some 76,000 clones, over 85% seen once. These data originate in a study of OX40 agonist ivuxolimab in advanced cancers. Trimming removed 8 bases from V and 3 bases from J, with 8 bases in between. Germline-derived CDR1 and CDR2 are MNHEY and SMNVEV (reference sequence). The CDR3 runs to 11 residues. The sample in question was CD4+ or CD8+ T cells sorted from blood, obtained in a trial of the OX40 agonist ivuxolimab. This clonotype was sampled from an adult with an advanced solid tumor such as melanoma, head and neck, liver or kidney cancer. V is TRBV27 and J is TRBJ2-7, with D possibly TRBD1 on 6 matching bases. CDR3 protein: CASARGYEQYF. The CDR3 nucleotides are TGTGCCAGCGCCAGGGGCTACGAGCAGTACTTC.